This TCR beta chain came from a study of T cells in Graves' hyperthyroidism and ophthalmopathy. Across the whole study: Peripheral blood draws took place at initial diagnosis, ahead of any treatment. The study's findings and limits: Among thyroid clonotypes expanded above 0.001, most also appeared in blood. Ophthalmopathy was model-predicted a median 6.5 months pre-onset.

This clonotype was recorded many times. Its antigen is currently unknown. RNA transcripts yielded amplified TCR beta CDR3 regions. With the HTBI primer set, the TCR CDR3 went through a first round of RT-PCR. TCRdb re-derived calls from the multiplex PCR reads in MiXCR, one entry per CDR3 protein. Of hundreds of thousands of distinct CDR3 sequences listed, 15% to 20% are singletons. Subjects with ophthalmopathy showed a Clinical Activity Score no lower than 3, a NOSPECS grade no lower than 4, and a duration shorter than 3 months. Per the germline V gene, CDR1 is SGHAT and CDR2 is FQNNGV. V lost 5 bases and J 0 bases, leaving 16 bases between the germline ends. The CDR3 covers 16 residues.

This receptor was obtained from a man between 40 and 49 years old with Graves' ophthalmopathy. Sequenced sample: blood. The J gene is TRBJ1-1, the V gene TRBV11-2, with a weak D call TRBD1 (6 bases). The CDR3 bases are TGTGCCAGCAGCCTGGGGACACTAACCTTGAACACTGAAGCTTTCTTT. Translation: CASSLGTLTLNTEAFF.